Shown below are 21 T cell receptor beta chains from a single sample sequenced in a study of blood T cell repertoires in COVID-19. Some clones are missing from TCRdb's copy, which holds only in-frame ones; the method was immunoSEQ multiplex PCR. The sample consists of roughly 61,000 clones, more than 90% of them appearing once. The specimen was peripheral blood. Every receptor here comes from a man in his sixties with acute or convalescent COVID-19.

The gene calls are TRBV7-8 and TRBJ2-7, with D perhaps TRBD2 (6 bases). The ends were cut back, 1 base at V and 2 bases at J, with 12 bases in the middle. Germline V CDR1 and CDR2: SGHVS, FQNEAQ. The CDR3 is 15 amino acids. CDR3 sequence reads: CASSLGRRGTYEQYF. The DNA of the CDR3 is TGTGCCAGCAGCTTAGGTCGGAGGGGAACCTACGAGCAGTACTTC.

CDR3 DNA: TGCGCCAGCAGCTTGGTACAGGGCGGAACCGGGGAGCTGTTTTTT. It yields the protein CASSLVQGGTGELFF. The chain joins TRBV5-1 to TRBJ2-2, with D tentatively TRBD1 (6 bases). This CDR3 contains 15 residues. CDR1 SGHRS and CDR2 YFSETQ come from the germline V gene. V lost 0 bases, J lost 5 bases, and 11 bases lay in between.

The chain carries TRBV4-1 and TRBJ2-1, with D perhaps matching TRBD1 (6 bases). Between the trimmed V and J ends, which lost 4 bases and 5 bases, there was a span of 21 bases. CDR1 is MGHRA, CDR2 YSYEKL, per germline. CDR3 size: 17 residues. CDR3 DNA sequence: TGCGCCAGCAGCCCGGCCGTAACAGGGTCCCTCGACAATGAGCAGTTCTTC. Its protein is CASSPAVTGSLDNEQFF.

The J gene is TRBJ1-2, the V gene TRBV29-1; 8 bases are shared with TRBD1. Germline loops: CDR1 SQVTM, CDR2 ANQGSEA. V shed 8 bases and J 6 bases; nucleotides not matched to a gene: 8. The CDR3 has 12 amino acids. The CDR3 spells CSFRTGPHGYTF. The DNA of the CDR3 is TGCAGCTTCCGGACAGGGCCACATGGCTACACCTTC.

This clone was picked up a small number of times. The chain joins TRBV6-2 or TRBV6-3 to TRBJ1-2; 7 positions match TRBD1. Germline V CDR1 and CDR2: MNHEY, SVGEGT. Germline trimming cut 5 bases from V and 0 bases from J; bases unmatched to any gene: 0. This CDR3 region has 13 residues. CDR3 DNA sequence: TGTGCCAGCAGTGGGACAGCTAACTATGGCTACACCTTC. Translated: CASSGTANYGYTF.

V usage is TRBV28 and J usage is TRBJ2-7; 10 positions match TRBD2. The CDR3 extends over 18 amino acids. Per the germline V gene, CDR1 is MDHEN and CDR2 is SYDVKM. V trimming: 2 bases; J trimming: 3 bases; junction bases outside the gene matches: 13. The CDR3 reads CASSLTLAGVGWDYEQYF. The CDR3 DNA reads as TGTGCCAGCAGTTTAACTCTAGCGGGAGTCGGGTGGGACTACGAGCAGTACTTC.

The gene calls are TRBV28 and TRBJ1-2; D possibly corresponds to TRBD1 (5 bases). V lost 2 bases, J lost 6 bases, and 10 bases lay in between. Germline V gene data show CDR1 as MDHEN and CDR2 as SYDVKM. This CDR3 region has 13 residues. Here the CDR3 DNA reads TGTGCCAGCAGTTTAGTAGGGGTAAATGGCTACACCTTC. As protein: CASSLVGVNGYTF.

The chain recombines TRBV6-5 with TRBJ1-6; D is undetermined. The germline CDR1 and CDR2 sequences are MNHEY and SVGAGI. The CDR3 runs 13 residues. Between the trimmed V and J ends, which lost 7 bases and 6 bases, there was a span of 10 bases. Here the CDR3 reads CASTTTGNSPLHF. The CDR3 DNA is TGTGCCAGCACCACGACGGGTAATTCACCCCTCCACTTT.

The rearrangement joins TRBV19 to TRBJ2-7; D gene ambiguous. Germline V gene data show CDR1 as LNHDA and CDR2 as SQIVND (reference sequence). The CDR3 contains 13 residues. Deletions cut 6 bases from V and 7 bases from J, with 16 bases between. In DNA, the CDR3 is TGTGCCAGTAGCATCGTGGGCCTCGAGGAGCAGTACTTC. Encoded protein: CASSIVGLEEQYF.

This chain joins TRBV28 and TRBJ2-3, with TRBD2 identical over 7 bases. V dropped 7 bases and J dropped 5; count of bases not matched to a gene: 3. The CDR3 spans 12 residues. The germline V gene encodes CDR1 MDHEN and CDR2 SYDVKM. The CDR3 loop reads CASMTSLDTQYF. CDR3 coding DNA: TGTGCCAGCATGACTAGCCTAGATACGCAGTATTTT.

DNA for the CDR3: TGCGCCAGCAGCTTGAAAGGGGCTATAGCTGAAGCTTTCTTT. Residues: CASSLKGAIAEAFF. The chain is built from TRBV5-1 and TRBJ1-1, with D perhaps TRBD1 (5 bases). This CDR3 region has 14 residues. The V end lost 1 base, the J end lost 6 bases, and 13 bases lay between the germline ends. The germline gives CDR1 SGHRS, CDR2 YFSETQ.

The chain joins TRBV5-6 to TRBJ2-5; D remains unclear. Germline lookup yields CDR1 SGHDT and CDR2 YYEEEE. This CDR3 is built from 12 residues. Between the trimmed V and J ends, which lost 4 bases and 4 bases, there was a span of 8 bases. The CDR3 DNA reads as TGTGCCAGCAGCATTCGGAGAGAGACCCAGTACTTC. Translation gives CASSIRRETQYF.

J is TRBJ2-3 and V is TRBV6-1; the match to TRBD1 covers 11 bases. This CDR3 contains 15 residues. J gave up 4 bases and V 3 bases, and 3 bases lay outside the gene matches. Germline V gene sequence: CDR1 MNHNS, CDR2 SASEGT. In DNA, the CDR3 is TGTGCCAGCAGTGATTGGGGACAGGGGGCAGATACGCAGTATTTT. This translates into CASSDWGQGADTQYF.

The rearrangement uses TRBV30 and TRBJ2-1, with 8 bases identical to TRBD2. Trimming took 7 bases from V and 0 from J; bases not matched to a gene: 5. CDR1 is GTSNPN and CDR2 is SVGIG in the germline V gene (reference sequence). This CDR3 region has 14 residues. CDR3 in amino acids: CAFPSGGSYNEQFF. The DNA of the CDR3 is TGTGCCTTCCCAAGCGGGGGCTCCTACAATGAGCAGTTCTTC.

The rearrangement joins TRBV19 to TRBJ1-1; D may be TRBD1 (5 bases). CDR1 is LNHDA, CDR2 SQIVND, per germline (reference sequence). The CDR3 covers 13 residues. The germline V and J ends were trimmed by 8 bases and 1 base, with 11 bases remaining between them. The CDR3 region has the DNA TGTGCCAGTCGCGGGACCGAGAACACTGAAGCTTTCTTT. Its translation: CASRGTENTEAFF.

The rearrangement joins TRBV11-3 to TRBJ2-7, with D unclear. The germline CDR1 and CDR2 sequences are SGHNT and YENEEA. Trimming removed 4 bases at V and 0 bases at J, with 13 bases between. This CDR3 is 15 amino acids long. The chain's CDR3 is CASSSDLRSSYEQYF. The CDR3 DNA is TGTGCCAGCAGCTCGGATCTAAGGAGCTCCTACGAGCAGTACTTC.

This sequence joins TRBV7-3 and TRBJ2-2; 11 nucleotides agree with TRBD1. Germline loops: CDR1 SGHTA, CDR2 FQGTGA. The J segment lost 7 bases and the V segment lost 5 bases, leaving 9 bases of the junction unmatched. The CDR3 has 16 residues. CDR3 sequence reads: CASSIPGTGGVGELFF. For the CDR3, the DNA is TGTGCCAGCAGCATCCCCGGGACAGGGGGTGTCGGGGAGCTGTTTTTT.

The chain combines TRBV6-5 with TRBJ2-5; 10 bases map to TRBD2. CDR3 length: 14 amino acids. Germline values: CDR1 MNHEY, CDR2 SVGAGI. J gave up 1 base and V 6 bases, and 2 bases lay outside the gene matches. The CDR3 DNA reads TGTGCCAGCAGGAGGACTAGCGGCCAAGAGACCCAGTACTTC. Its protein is CASRRTSGQETQYF.

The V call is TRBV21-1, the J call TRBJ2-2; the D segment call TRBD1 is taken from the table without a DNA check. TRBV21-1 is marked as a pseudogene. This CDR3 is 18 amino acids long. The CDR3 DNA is TGTGCCAGCAGCAAAGACCGCCCTCCGGGACACCCTTGCGGGGAGCTGTTTTTT. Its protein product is CASSKDRPPGHPCGELFF.

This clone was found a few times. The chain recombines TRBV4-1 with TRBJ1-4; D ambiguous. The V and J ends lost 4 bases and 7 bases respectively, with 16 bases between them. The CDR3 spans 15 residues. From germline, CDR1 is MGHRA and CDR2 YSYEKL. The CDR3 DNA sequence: TGCGCCAGCAGCCCACGGGAGGGTATAGGTGAAAAACTGTTTTTT. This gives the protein CASSPREGIGEKLFF.

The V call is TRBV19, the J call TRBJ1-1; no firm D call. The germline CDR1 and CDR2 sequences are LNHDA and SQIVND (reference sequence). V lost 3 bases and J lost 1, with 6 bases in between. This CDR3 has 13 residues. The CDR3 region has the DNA TGTGCCAGTAGTATCCAAAAGAACACTGAAGCTTTCTTT. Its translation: CASSIQKNTEAFF.